This passage covers 9 T cell receptor beta chains from one sample sequenced in a study of OX40 agonist ivuxolimab in advanced cancers. Clones were read by immunoSEQ multiplex PCR, and TCRdb kept only the in-frame ones, dropping some. Of 50,000 to 60,000 clones in the sample, about four fifths were seen once. The specimen was CD4+ or CD8+ T cells sorted from blood, collected in a trial of the OX40 agonist ivuxolimab. The source is an adult with an advanced solid tumor such as melanoma, head and neck, liver or kidney cancer.

The V call is TRBV5-1, the J call TRBJ2-3; D remains ambiguous. V was pared by 4 bases and J by 3 bases, with 6 bases between. This CDR3 contains 12 residues. Germline loops: CDR1 SGHRS, CDR2 YFSETQ. CDR3 sequence reads: CASSAETDTQYF. The CDR3 nucleotides read TGCGCCAGCAGCGCGGAAACAGATACGCAGTATTTT.

The chain has TRBV5-1 and TRBJ2-7, with 7 bases identical to TRBD2. Losses at the gene ends were 1 base for V and 5 bases for J; bases not matched to a gene: 6. Germline CDR1 and CDR2: SGHRS and YFSETQ. This CDR3 is built from 14 residues. Here the CDR3 DNA reads TGCGCCAGCAGCTTGTGGCTAGCGGAGAACGAGCAGTACTTC. It codes for CASSLWLAENEQYF.

The chain uses TRBV7-2 and TRBJ2-2; 14 nucleotides line up with TRBD2. The CDR3 runs to 16 residues. Germline CDR1 SGHTA, CDR2 FQGNSA. The J segment lost 7 bases and the V segment lost 5 bases, leaving 6 bases of the junction unmatched. The CDR3, as DNA: TGTGCCAGCAGCCCGGGACTAGCGGGAGCTATCGGGGAGCTGTTTTTT. Amino acid sequence: CASSPGLAGAIGELFF.

This clone came up a few times. The chain joins TRBV6-5 to TRBJ2-3; D uncertain. V was cut by 8 bases and J by 4 bases, with 7 bases left in between. CDR1 MNHEY and CDR2 SVGAGI come from the germline V gene. This CDR3 comprises 11 residues. Here the CDR3 reads CASGLADTQYF. The CDR3 nucleotides read TGTGCCAGCGGATTAGCAGATACGCAGTATTTT.

The rearrangement joins TRBV5-6 to TRBJ1-2; TRBD1 matches 7 bases. The CDR3 contains 13 residues. V trimming: 5 bases; J trimming: 3 bases; junction bases outside the gene matches: 4. CDR1 SGHDT and CDR2 YYEEEE come from the germline V gene. The chain's CDR3 is CASRRDSYYGYTF. CDR3 nucleotide sequence: TGTGCCAGCAGGAGGGACAGCTACTATGGCTACACCTTC.

This chain links TRBV6-9 with TRBJ2-3, with D hard to call. Germline CDR1 is MNHGY and CDR2 is SVAAGI. The CDR3 runs 13 residues. Trimming shortened V by 7 bases and J by 0 bases, and 8 bases separated the two germline ends. The CDR3 DNA is TGTGCCAGCAAACAACTTAGCACAGATACGCAGTATTTT. It specifies CASKQLSTDTQYF.

The genes are TRBV5-1 and TRBJ2-5; 7 bases map to TRBD1. This CDR3 is built from 14 residues. The germline CDR1 and CDR2 sequences are SGHRS and YFSETQ. V shed 2 bases and J 5 bases; nucleotides not matched to a gene: 6. CDR3 protein: CASSFGQAGETQYF. DNA for the CDR3: TGCGCCAGCAGCTTTGGACAGGCCGGGGAGACCCAGTACTTC.

CDR3 residues: CASSPLATKDTQYF. DNA for the CDR3: TGTGCCAGCAGTCCCCTAGCTACAAAAGATACGCAGTATTTT. The genes are TRBV6-5 and TRBJ2-3; D may be TRBD2 (5 bases). Trimming stripped 5 bases from V and 5 bases from J, with 14 bases between. The CDR3 is made up of 14 amino acids. The V gene's germline CDR1 is MNHEY and CDR2 SVGAGI.

The chain uses TRBV30 and TRBJ2-6; no definite D call. Trimming cost V 3 bases and J 4 bases, with 10 bases left between them. Per the germline V gene, CDR1 is GTSNPN and CDR2 is SVGIG (reference sequence). This CDR3 spans 14 amino acids. This chain's CDR3 is CAWSPGSGANVLTF. CDR3 nucleotide sequence: TGTGCCTGGAGCCCTGGGTCGGGGGCCAACGTCCTGACTTTC.